The rows below give T cell receptor beta chains drawn from one sample of a study of CD8 T cells in ankylosing spondylitis. TCRdb redid the calling of the 5' RACE reads with MiXCR, one entry per CDR3 protein. The data hold about 700,000 distinct CDR3 sequences, with about 20% observed a single time. Sequenced: blood, either unsorted or a sorted T cell fraction (not recorded which). The receptors were gathered from a male donor with ankylosing spondylitis. CDR3s include the opening cysteine and the closing phenylalanine or tryptophan. A D gene is named only where the DNA matches it firmly. Size is omitted from some rows. Given values are once, few, many or a class for expanded clones.

D	V	size	J	CDR3	DNA
NA	TRBV12-3/TRBV12-4	few	TRBJ2-5	CASSPPRRGTKETQYF	TGTGCCAGCAGTCCCCCCAGGCGGGGTACGAAAGAGACCCAGTACTTC
NA	TRBV11-2	few	TRBJ2-5	CASSLGFLDQETQYF	TGTGCCAGCAGCTTAGGATTTTTAGACCAAGAGACCCAGTACTTC
TRBD1	TRBV29-1	many	TRBJ2-1	CSVAGQGSEQFF	TGCAGCGTAGCCGGACAGGGGTCTGAGCAGTTCTTC
NA	TRBV20-1	NA	TRBJ1-4	CSARDFRVRGEKLFF	TGCAGTGCTAGAGATTTCAGGGTACGAGGAGAAAAACTGTTTTTT
NA	TRBV20-1	NA	TRBJ2-7	CSARETASYEQYF	TGCAGTGCTAGAGAGACAGCCTCCTACGAGCAGTACTTC
TRBD1	TRBV5-8	few	TRBJ2-3	CASSSGQGADTQYF	TGTGCCAGCAGCTCGGGACAGGGGGCAGATACGCAGTATTTT
NA	TRBV16	NA	TRBJ1-5	CASSQAGDQPQHF	TGTGCCAGCAGCCAAGCAGGGGATCAGCCCCAGCATTTT
NA	TRBV6-1	few	TRBJ1-5	CASSRREAQPQHF	TGTGCCAGCAGTCGCAGGGAGGCTCAGCCCCAGCATTTT
NA	TRBV9	once	TRBJ2-5	CASSVTGQETQYF	TGTGCCAGCAGCGTAACAGGACAAGAGACCCAGTACTTC
NA	TRBV20-1	NA	TRBJ2-4	CSARKGTKAKNIQYF	TGCAGTGCTCGGAAGGGAACTAAAGCCAAAAACATTCAGTACTTC
NA	TRBV12-3/TRBV12-4	NA	TRBJ2-5	CASSFGAPETQYF	TGTGCCAGCAGTTTTGGCGCCCCAGAGACCCAGTACTTC
NA	TRBV5-1	many	TRBJ2-1	CASSLEGRGEQFF	TGCGCCAGCAGCTTGGAGGGGCGAGGTGAGCAGTTCTTC
NA	TRBV7-9	NA	TRBJ2-1	CASSLARSISEQFF	TGTGCCAGCAGCTTAGCGCGGTCTATCAGTGAGCAGTTCTTC
TRBD1	TRBV6-2/TRBV6-3	NA	TRBJ2-5	CASSSPGQGVTVGETQYF	TGTGCCAGCAGTTCGCCGGGACAGGGGGTAACGGTAGGAGAGACCCAGTACTTC
TRBD2	TRBV20-1	few	TRBJ2-2	CSARGGGSGTGELFF	TGCAGTGCTAGGGGCGGGGGATCGGGCACCGGGGAGCTGTTTTTT
NA	TRBV6-1	NA	TRBJ2-5	CASRTTGTPKETQYF	TGTGCCAGCAGAACAACCGGGACTCCCAAAGAGACCCAGTACTTC
NA	TRBV29-1	NA	TRBJ1-5	CSVVAGVSGNQPQHF	TGCAGCGTTGTGGCAGGGGTTTCGGGCAATCAGCCCCAGCATTTT
TRBD2	TRBV28	NA	TRBJ2-2	CASSSRLAGHTGELFF	TGTGCCAGCAGTTCAAGACTAGCGGGACATACCGGGGAGCTGTTTTTT
NA	TRBV6-1	NA	TRBJ1-1	CASSEMRSGTEAFF	TGTGCCAGCAGTGAAATGAGGTCGGGGACTGAAGCTTTCTTT
TRBD1	TRBV12-5	few	TRBJ1-5	CASGGGQGNQPQHF	TGTGCTAGTGGTGGGGGACAGGGCAATCAGCCCCAGCATTTT
NA	TRBV10-3	NA	TRBJ2-7	CAISESGLEGYEQYF	TGTGCCATCAGTGAGTCTGGGCTAGAAGGGTACGAGCAGTACTTC
NA	TRBV5-6	few	TRBJ2-1	CASSLRPGGGDEQFF	TGTGCCAGCAGCTTGCGGCCAGGGGGAGGGGATGAGCAGTTCTTC
NA	TRBV4-3	few	TRBJ2-3	CASSQEEGGRLDTQYF	TGCGCCAGCAGCCAAGAGGAGGGAGGTCGACTTGATACGCAGTATTTT
TRBD2	TRBV20-1	NA	TRBJ2-1	CSAGEGQNEQFF	TGCAGTGCTGGGGAGGGGCAGAATGAGCAGTTCTTC
NA	TRBV29-1	few	TRBJ2-3	CTARGPYTDTQYF	TGCACCGCTCGGGGCCCTTACACAGATACGCAGTATTTT
NA	TRBV7-2	few	TRBJ1-1	CASSVYGSNTEAFF	TGTGCCAGCAGCGTCTATGGAAGTAACACTGAAGCTTTCTTT
NA	TRBV2	NA	TRBJ2-7	CASSEAGGHGPYEQYF	TGTGCCAGCAGTGAAGCAGGAGGACACGGCCCTTACGAGCAGTACTTC
NA	TRBV2	NA	TRBJ2-1	CASSERQGRYNEQFF	TGTGCCAGCAGTGAGAGGCAGGGAAGGTACAATGAGCAGTTCTTC
NA	TRBV30	NA	TRBJ1-3	CAWSVSRSSGNTIYF	TGTGCCTGGAGTGTATCTCGGTCCTCTGGAAACACCATATATTTT
NA	TRBV5-6	few	TRBJ2-5	CASSLALGVAEETQYF	TGTGCCAGCAGCTTGGCCCTGGGGGTAGCGGAAGAGACCCAGTACTTC
TRBD1	TRBV20-1	NA	TRBJ2-7	CSARKTGAYEQYF	TGCAGTGCTAGAAAAACAGGGGCCTACGAGCAGTACTTC
NA	TRBV5-5	few	TRBJ1-1	CASSLEFPGRTEAFF	TGTGCCAGCAGCTTGGAGTTTCCGGGGCGCACTGAAGCTTTCTTT
NA	TRBV15	few	TRBJ1-1	CATSSGNTEAFF	TGTGCCACCAGCTCGGGGAACACTGAAGCTTTCTTT
NA	TRBV19	NA	TRBJ2-7	CASSMSGFLSYEQYF	TGTGCCAGTAGTATGTCAGGGTTCCTTTCCTACGAGCAGTACTTC
TRBD2	TRBV6-5	NA	TRBJ2-5	CASSYSGLALETQYF	TGTGCCAGCAGTTACTCGGGACTAGCTTTGGAGACCCAGTACTTC
NA	TRBV7-9	NA	TRBJ2-3	CASSSSQNTYTDTQYF	TGTGCCAGCAGTTCTAGCCAGAATACTTACACAGATACGCAGTATTTT
NA	TRBV6-6	NA	TRBJ1-6	CASTVGTLSPLHF	TGTGCCAGTACCGTTGGGACGCTTTCACCCCTCCACTTT